The 17 T cell receptor beta chains presented below share a single source sample, sequenced in a study of blood T cell repertoires in COVID-19. Measured with immunoSEQ multiplex PCR; TCRdb has only the in-frame clones, and not every one. The table records some 290,000 clones, around 78% of them present only once. Input material: peripheral blood. The receptors were sampled from a man aged 60 to 75 who had recovered from COVID-19.

CDR3 nucleotide sequence: TGTGCCAGTAGTTCCAGACAGGGAGGCTACAATGAGCAGTTCTTC. This translates into CASSSRQGGYNEQFF. This chain uses TRBV19 with TRBJ2-1, with a tentative D call TRBD1 (7 bases). V was clipped by 5 bases and J by 3 bases, with 14 bases between them. Germline CDR1 reads LNHDA; CDR2 reads SQIVND (reference sequence). This CDR3 is 15 amino acids long.

The chain couples TRBV30 to TRBJ1-5; D call uncertain. CDR1 and CDR2 from the germline V gene are GTSNPN and SVGIG (reference sequence). CDR3 length equals 13 residues. Deletions cut 1 base from V and 7 bases from J, with 11 bases between. Written as DNA, the CDR3 is TGTGCCTGGAGTGGAACGGAGAGGCAGCCCCAGCATTTT. This codes for CAWSGTERQPQHF.

This clone has a handful of counts. The rearrangement links TRBV7-7 to TRBJ2-2; 8 nucleotides line up with TRBD1. The CDR3 has 14 amino acids. CDR1 and CDR2 from the germline V gene are SSHAT and FNYEAQ (reference sequence). With 5 bases clipped from V and 4 bases from J, the junction kept 3 bases outside the gene matches. This CDR3 reads CASSPGGRTGELFF. The CDR3 DNA follows: TGTGCCAGCAGCCCAGGGGGCCGCACCGGGGAGCTGTTTTTT.

This chain joins TRBV29-1 and TRBJ2-1; TRBD2 might be the D (7 bases). CDR1 and CDR2 (germline): SQVTM, ANQGSEA. Trimming cost V 4 bases and J 0 bases, with 16 bases left between them. The length of the CDR3 is 16 residues. CDR3 coding DNA: TGCAGCGTTGTGCGGGGGACAAGTAGCTCCTACAATGAGCAGTTCTTC. This translates into CSVVRGTSSSYNEQFF.

V usage is TRBV5-5 and J usage is TRBJ2-2; D is ambiguous. Germline CDR1 is SGHKS and CDR2 is YYEKEE (reference sequence). CDR3 size: 13 residues. V lost 5 bases and J lost 0, with 5 bases in between. The CDR3 region has the DNA TGTGCCAGCAGAACAACGAACACCGGGGAGCTGTTTTTT. Translating it yields CASRTTNTGELFF.

V usage is TRBV6-5 and J usage is TRBJ1-5; 8 nucleotides align to TRBD1. Unmatched junction bases numbered 5, after V lost 7 bases and J lost 3 bases. The CDR3 length is 14 residues. Germline V gene data show CDR1 as MNHEY and CDR2 as SVGAGI. CDR3 bases: TGTGCCAGCACCAGGGGACAGGCCAATCAGCCCCAGCATTTT. It encodes CASTRGQANQPQHF.

The chain links TRBV19 to TRBJ1-4, with TRBD1 identical over 8 bases. The length of the CDR3 is 17 residues. Per the germline V gene, CDR1 is LNHDA and CDR2 is SQIVND (reference sequence). Losses at the gene ends were 5 bases for V and 0 bases for J; bases not matched to a gene: 8. CDR3 in DNA: TGTGCCAGTAGTCACCGACAGGGGTCGGCAACTAATGAAAAACTGTTTTTT. This sequence encodes CASSHRQGSATNEKLFF.

V usage is TRBV21-1 and J usage is TRBJ2-1; no check of the table's D call, TRBD2, against the DNA was made. TRBV21-1 is a documented pseudogene. The CDR3 covers 14 residues. CDR3 DNA sequence: TGTGCCAGCGTGGGCCGGGGTCCCTACAATGAGCAGTTCTTC. Protein: CASVGRGPYNEQFF.

The chain couples TRBV12-3 or TRBV12-4 to TRBJ1-5; 7 bases are a match to TRBD1. The CDR3 totals 13 residues. The ends lost 3 bases at V and 11 bases at J; junction bases unmatched: 7. The CDR3: CASSFRGQSSQHF. The CDR3 DNA reads as TGTGCCAGCAGTTTTAGGGGGCAAAGCTCCCAGCATTTT.

V usage is TRBV9 and J usage is TRBJ2-1; possible D gene TRBD2, 6 bases. Germline V gene data show CDR1 as SGDLS and CDR2 as YYNGEE. Trimming left V 0 bases short and J 7 bases short, with 17 bases between. The CDR3 has 16 residues. CDR3 nucleotides: TGTGCCAGCAGCGTAGTAGGAGGGACTTGGGGGAATGAGCAGTTCTTC. Translating it yields CASSVVGGTWGNEQFF.

V and J are TRBV5-1 and TRBJ1-2, with 8 bases fitting TRBD1. This CDR3 has 14 amino acids. The V gene end was trimmed by 4 bases and the J gene end by 5 bases; junction bases not matched to a gene: 7. CDR1 and CDR2 (germline): SGHRS, YFSETQ. In nucleotides, the CDR3 is TGCGCCAGCAGCGGGGACAGGCGTGGATATGGCTACACCTTC. Protein product: CASSGDRRGYGYTF.

This chain uses TRBV5-4 with TRBJ2-1; TRBD2 is a possible D gene (6 bases). Germline CDR1 SGHNT, CDR2 YYREEE (reference sequence). Trimming left V 4 bases short and J 7 bases short, with 12 bases between. The CDR3 sequence is 13 residues long. The CDR3 reads CASSPVGGNEQFF. The DNA for the CDR3 is TGTGCCAGCAGCCCGGTGGGGGGTAATGAGCAGTTCTTC.

The V call is TRBV11-2, the J call TRBJ2-1; 9 positions match TRBD2. The trim removed 0 bases at V and 7 bases at J, leaving 7 bases unmatched. Germline CDR1 SGHAT, CDR2 FQNNGV. This CDR3 is built from 16 residues. DNA for the CDR3: TGTGCCAGCAGCTTAGATCGGAGCGGGGGGACTAATGAGCAGTTCTTC. It encodes CASSLDRSGGTNEQFF. The full variable domain, completed using reference TRBV11-2 and TRBJ2-1, is EAGVAQSPRYKIIEKRQSVAFWCNPISGHATLYWYQQILGQGPKLLIQFQNNGVVDDSQLPKDRFSAERLKGVDSTLKIQPAKLEDSAVYLCASSLDRSGGTNEQFFGPGTRLTVL.

This clone was observed a single time. The chain employs TRBV19 and TRBJ1-2; D is unclear. This CDR3 spans 16 amino acids. V lost 1 base to trimming and J lost 0 bases, with 12 bases between them. In germline, CDR1 is LNHDA, CDR2 SQIVND (reference sequence). The CDR3 spells CASSIATDLANYGYTF. DNA for the CDR3: TGTGCCAGTAGTATAGCCACCGACCTAGCTAACTATGGCTACACCTTC.

Of note for this clone: The sample holds other DNA sequences that translate to the same CDR3. The V and J genes are TRBV12-3 or TRBV12-4 and TRBJ1-5; D remains ambiguous. The CDR3 consists of 13 residues. With 2 bases removed from V and 2 bases from J, the gap between germline ends came to 4 bases. CDR3 sequence reads: CASSLSGNQPQHF. For the CDR3, the DNA is TGTGCCAGCAGTTTATCGGGCAATCAGCCCCAGCATTTT.

This chain uses TRBV7-8 with TRBJ2-5; TRBD2 might be the D (5 bases). V lost 2 bases to trimming and J lost 4 bases, with 11 bases between them. Per the germline V gene, CDR1 is SGHVS and CDR2 is FQNEAQ. CDR3 length: 14 residues. The CDR3 protein is CASSLYGVGETQYF. The CDR3 DNA follows: TGTGCCAGCAGCTTATACGGGGTGGGAGAGACCCAGTACTTC. The entire variable domain, with the rest obtained from reference TRBV7-8 and TRBJ2-5, is as follows: GAGVSQSPRYKVAKRGQDVALRCDPISGHVSLFWYQQALGQGPEFLTYFQNEAQLDKSGLPSDRFFAERPEGSVSTLKIQRTQQEDSAVYLCASSLYGVGETQYFGPGTRLLVL.

This clone was seen a handful of times. CDR3 DNA sequence: TGTGCCTGGAGACAGCCCGGACAGGGTAGCTTCCTATACGAGCAGTACTTC. It specifies CAWRQPGQGSFLYEQYF. The chain joins TRBV30 to TRBJ2-7; the match to TRBD1 covers 8 bases. Germline V gene sequence: CDR1 GTSNPN, CDR2 SVGIG (reference sequence). This CDR3 comprises 17 residues. J lost 4 bases, V lost 3 bases, and 17 bases had no gene match.